This T cell receptor beta chain was sequenced during a study of cytomegalovirus exposure and HLA in healthy donors (dated by TCRdb to about 2017). Turning to the overall study: According to a later analysis, one platform produced both the 100 to 150 validation repertoires and the 720 or so repertoires of the first cohort. The study was designed to test whether signatures of past pathogen exposure could be identified by cataloging public T cell receptors. Along with the approximately 650-subject first cohort, a separate validation cohort of over a hundred different subjects was used. High-throughput TCR immunosequencing, statistical association of individual TCRs with disease status, and machine learning were combined to predict cytomegalovirus infection status.

Separate from the approximately 700-subject first cohort, the validation cohort of 90 to 150 subjects was the group to which the donors belonged. This clone has just one count. Its antigen target is currently unknown. No much larger clone is present one base from it, and per-base qualities are unavailable. Overall results and qualifications from the work: In both the original and validation cohorts, the classifier was reported to diagnose cytomegalovirus status with high specificity and sensitivity. Of the cluster scores, 90% to 95% were above 0 in a later analysis, which found that TCRs clustered in the first cohort also tended to co-occur in the 95 to 150 validation repertoires. According to the authors, the approach could potentially be generalized to other disease states and immunological phenotypes. A later analysis had no HLA typing for the validation cohort, so co-occurrence there was scored across all 110 or so repertoires. A few of the identified cytomegalovirus-associated TCR beta chains were confirmed in vitro to be specific for cytomegalovirus antigens. Across donors, most TCR sequences were observed very rarely, whereas some public TCRs were present in many individuals. The study listed approximately 160 TCR beta chains as associated with cytomegalovirus.

Library generation was performed with the immunoSEQ multiplex PCR assay. The original methods were these. To diagnose cytomegalovirus status from the catalog of TCR beta chain sequences, a statistical classification framework was built. This immuneACCESS table, as held by TCRdb, lists in-frame sequences with V and J called but not all clones. Of the missing ones, under half trace to an unresolved V gene in checked studies; the others have no known cause. V and J calls plus clone size are reproduced from that table; the DNA served to infer D and trimming. For this sample there are 65,000 to 90,000 clones; roughly 89% appear just once. The top ten clonotypes cover roughly 3.8% of the sample. The source material was PBMCs. The sequence derives from a woman under 30 in good health and CMV-seropositive.

In nucleotide form, the sequence is TGTGCCAGCAGCGCCCTGACTCGCCCCGAGCGCACTGAGCAGTTCTTC. The encoded protein is CASSALTRPERTEQFF. The rearrangement joined TRBV7-8 to TRBJ2-1; no D gene can be assigned with confidence. The germline ends are 23 bases apart after V is trimmed by 5 bases and J by 9 bases. The germline V gene provides CDR1 SGHVS and CDR2 FQNEAQ. From cysteine to phenylalanine, the CDR3 is 16 amino acids long. Only the CDR3 DNA is retained, 48 bases long and in frame from the first base.